What follows are 14 T cell receptor beta chains derived from one specimen sequenced in a study of blood T cell repertoires in COVID-19. Profiled with immunoSEQ multiplex PCR; TCRdb holds only in-frame clones, not every one. The table has about 190,000 clones, 80% to 90% seen once. Sequences were obtained from peripheral blood. These receptor sequences come from a woman aged 70-85 years with active or convalescent COVID-19.

The chain joins TRBV7-3 to TRBJ2-1; 9 positions match TRBD2. This CDR3 spans 15 amino acids. In germline, CDR1 is SGHTA, CDR2 FQGTGA. The V gene end was trimmed by 3 bases and the J gene end by 2 bases; junction bases not matched to a gene: 2. CDR3 nucleotide sequence: TGTGCCAGCAGCTTGACTAGCGGCCCCTACAATGAGCAGTTCTTC. Translated: CASSLTSGPYNEQFF.

V gene TRBV18 combines with J gene TRBJ2-3; weak D call: TRBD1 (5 bases). From germline, CDR1 is KGHSH and CDR2 LQKENI. The CDR3 runs to 15 residues. Trimming cost V 4 bases and J 2 bases, with 13 bases left between them. The DNA for the CDR3 is TGTGCCAGCTCACGGCTAGGGGTCCCCACAGATACGCAGTATTTT. It is translated as CASSRLGVPTDTQYF.

The chain uses TRBV6-6 and TRBJ2-2; D unresolved. CDR1 and CDR2 (germline): MNHNY, SVGAGI (reference sequence). The V end lost 7 bases, the J end lost 5 bases, and 5 bases lay between the germline ends. This CDR3 spans 11 amino acids. Here the CDR3 reads CASTKTGELFF. The CDR3 DNA reads as TGTGCCAGCACAAAAACCGGGGAGCTGTTTTTT.

The chain has TRBV7-9 and TRBJ2-1, with D unclear. Germline assignment: CDR1 SEHNR and CDR2 FQNEAQ (reference sequence). Trimming removed 4 bases from V and 0 bases from J, with 10 bases in between. The CDR3 runs to 15 residues. This CDR3 is CASSWRLSSYNEQFF. The CDR3 DNA is TGTGCCAGCAGCTGGCGGTTGAGCTCCTACAATGAGCAGTTCTTC.

The genes are TRBV9 and TRBJ2-5, with D perhaps matching TRBD1 (6 bases). Trimming cost V 2 bases and J 5 bases, with 10 bases left between them. The V gene's germline CDR1 is SGDLS and CDR2 YYNGEE. CDR3 length: 13 amino acids. The CDR3 loop is CASSVRGHETQYF. CDR3 nucleotide sequence: TGTGCCAGCAGCGTCAGGGGACATGAGACCCAGTACTTC.

V gene TRBV28 combines with J gene TRBJ1-6, with TRBD1 identical over 8 bases. The V segment lost 10 bases and the J segment 9 bases; nucleotides outside the gene matches: 8. Germline CDR1 MDHEN, CDR2 SYDVKM. This CDR3 is 13 amino acids long. CDR3 loop: CATYDRGGSPLHF. The CDR3 nucleotides are TGTGCCACCTACGACAGGGGAGGTTCACCCCTCCACTTT.

J is TRBJ2-1 and V is TRBV10-3; 14 nucleotides agree with TRBD2. The CDR3 length is 17 residues. V was clipped by 2 bases and J by 4 bases; unmatched bases: 4. Germline CDR1 reads ENHRY; CDR2 reads SYGVKD. The CDR3 region is CAISEGTSGSFYNEQFF. DNA for the CDR3: TGTGCCATCAGTGAGGGGACTAGCGGGAGTTTTTACAATGAGCAGTTCTTC.

The table lists this clone with a count of one. The gene calls are TRBV9 and TRBJ2-3; 9 nucleotides agree with TRBD1. Per germline, CDR1 SGDLS and CDR2 YYNGEE. CDR3 size: 15 residues. Losses at the gene ends were 3 bases for V and 4 bases for J; bases not matched to a gene: 6. CDR3 loop: CASSADRGAADTQYF. Written as DNA, the CDR3 is TGTGCCAGCAGCGCCGACAGGGGGGCGGCAGATACGCAGTATTTT.

This clone came up once. The chain couples TRBV2 to TRBJ1-2; 12 bases are a match to TRBD1. V lost 8 bases to trimming and J lost 4 bases; unmatched junction nucleotides: 5. CDR3 size: 14 residues. In germline, CDR1 is SNHLY, CDR2 FYNNEI. The CDR3 nucleotides read TGTGCCAGCGGGGGACAGGGGGCGTTCTATGGCTACACCTTC. This translates into CASGGQGAFYGYTF.

CDR3 in DNA: TGCAGCGCCCGGGAGGGCCCCCGTGGTGAGCAGTTCTTC. This codes for CSAREGPRGEQFF. The genes are TRBV29-1 and TRBJ2-1; 8 nucleotides agree with TRBD2. With V trimmed by 7 bases and J by 9 bases, 11 bases remained unmatched. This CDR3 region has 13 residues. Germline V CDR1 and CDR2: SQVTM, ANQGSEA.

This clone was counted once. The V call is TRBV18, the J call TRBJ2-2; no clear D. Between the trimmed V and J ends, which lost 6 bases and 0 bases, there was a span of 11 bases. The CDR3 consists of 15 residues. The germline gives CDR1 KGHSH, CDR2 LQKENI. The CDR3 sequence is CASSHDWANTGELFF. In DNA, the CDR3 is TGTGCCAGCTCTCACGACTGGGCGAACACCGGGGAGCTGTTTTTT.

V and J are TRBV11-1 and TRBJ2-1, with D perhaps TRBD2 (6 bases). CDR3 length: 12 amino acids. Germline CDR1 is SGHAT and CDR2 is FQDESV (reference sequence). V shed 0 bases and J shed 10 bases, with 7 bases lying between them. The DNA for the CDR3 is TGTGCCAGCAGCTTAGCGCGGGGAGAGCAGTTCTTC. It codes for CASSLARGEQFF.

The chain has TRBV30 and TRBJ2-6; 7 bases are shared with TRBD2. The V segment lost 3 bases and the J segment 3 bases; nucleotides outside the gene matches: 2. Germline CDR1 and CDR2: GTSNPN and SVGIG (reference sequence). The CDR3 runs to 14 residues. CDR3: CAWRGRVGANVLTF. The CDR3 coding sequence is TGTGCCTGGAGGGGGAGGGTTGGGGCCAACGTCCTGACTTTC.

In DNA form, the CDR3 reads TGTGCCAGCAGCCCCGGAGGAGGACGCTACAATGAGCAGTTCTTC. Its translation: CASSPGGGRYNEQFF. The chain has TRBV7-9 and TRBJ2-1; possible D gene TRBD2, 5 bases. CDR1 is SEHNR and CDR2 is FQNEAQ in the germline V gene (reference sequence). V was pared by 5 bases and J by 3 bases, with 14 bases between. The CDR3 runs to 15 residues.